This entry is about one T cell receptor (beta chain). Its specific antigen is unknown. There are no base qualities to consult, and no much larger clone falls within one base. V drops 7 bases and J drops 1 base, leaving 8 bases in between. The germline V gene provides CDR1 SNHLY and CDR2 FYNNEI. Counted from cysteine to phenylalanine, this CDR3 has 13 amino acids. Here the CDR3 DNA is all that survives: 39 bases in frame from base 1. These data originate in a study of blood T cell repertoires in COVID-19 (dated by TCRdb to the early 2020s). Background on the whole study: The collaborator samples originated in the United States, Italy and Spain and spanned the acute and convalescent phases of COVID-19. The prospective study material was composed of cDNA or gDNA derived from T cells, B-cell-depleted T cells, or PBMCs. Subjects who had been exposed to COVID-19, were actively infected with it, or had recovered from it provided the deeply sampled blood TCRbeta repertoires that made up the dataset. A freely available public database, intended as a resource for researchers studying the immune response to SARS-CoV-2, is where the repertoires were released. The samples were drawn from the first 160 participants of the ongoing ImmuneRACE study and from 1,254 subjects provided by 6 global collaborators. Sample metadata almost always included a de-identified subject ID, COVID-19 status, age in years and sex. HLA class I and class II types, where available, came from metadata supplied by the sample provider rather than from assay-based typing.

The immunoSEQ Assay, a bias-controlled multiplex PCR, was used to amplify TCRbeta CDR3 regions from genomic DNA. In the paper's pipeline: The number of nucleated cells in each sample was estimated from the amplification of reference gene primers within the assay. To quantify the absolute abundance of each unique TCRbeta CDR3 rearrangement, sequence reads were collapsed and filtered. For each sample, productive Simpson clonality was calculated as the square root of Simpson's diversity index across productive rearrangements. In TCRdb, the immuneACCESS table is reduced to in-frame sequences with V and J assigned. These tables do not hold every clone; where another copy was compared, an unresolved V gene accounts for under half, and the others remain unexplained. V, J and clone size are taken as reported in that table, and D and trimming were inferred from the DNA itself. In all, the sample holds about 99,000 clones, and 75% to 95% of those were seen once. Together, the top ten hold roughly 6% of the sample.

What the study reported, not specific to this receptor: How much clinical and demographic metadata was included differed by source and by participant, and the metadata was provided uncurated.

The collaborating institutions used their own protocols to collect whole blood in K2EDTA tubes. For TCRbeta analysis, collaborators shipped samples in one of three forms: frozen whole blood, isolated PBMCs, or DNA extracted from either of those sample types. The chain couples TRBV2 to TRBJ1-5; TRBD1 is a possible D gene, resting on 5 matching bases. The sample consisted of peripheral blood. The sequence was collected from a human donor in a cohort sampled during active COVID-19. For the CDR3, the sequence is CASMDTSNQPQHF. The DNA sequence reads TGTGCCAGCATGGACACCAGCAATCAGCCCCAGCATTTT.